This entry concerns a single TCR beta chain. As yet, its antigen is unknown. This sample is drawn from a study of response to subunit inactivated influenza vaccine. The study's findings and limits: Researchers suggested that each seasonal influenza vaccination recruits few new T cells.

A single record per CDR3 protein comes from TCRdb applying MiXCR to the RT-PCR reads. The data show 710,000 or so distinct CDR3 sequences, approximately 14% seen once. In germline, CDR1 is SGHRS, CDR2 YFSETQ. The CDR3 runs 16 residues. V dropped 0 bases and J dropped 5 bases, with 17 bases sitting between them. V and J are TRBV5-1 and TRBJ2-5, with D possibly TRBD1 on 5 matching bases. Specimen: PBMCs from blood, collected approximately 13 days after vaccination. This clonotype originated in a man between 50 and 59 years old who received an inactivated influenza vaccine. The CDR3 coding sequence is TGCGCCAGCAGCTTGGGCCAGGGCAACCTCCGTGAGACCCAGTACTTC. This sequence encodes CASSLGQGNLRETQYF. The entire variable domain, with the rest obtained from reference TRBV5-1 and TRBJ2-5, is as follows: KAGVTQTPRYLIKTRGQQVTLSCSPISGHRSVSWYQQTPGQGLQFLFEYFSETQRNKGNFPGRFSGRQFSNSRSEMNVSTLELGDSALYLCASSLGQGNLRETQYFGPGTRLLVL.